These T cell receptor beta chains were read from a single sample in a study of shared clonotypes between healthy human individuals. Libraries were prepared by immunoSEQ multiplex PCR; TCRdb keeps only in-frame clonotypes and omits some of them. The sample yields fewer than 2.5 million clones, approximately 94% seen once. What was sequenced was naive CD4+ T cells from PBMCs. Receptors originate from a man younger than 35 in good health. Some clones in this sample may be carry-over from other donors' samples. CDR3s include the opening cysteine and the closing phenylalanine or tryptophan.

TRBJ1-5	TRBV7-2	CASSLLQGALQPQHF
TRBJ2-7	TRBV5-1	CASSFPRGGQSYEQYF
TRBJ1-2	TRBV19	CASRFRESYGYTF
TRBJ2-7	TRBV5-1	CASSPGQGRSYEQYF
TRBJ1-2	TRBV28	CASSLSGGHNYGYTF
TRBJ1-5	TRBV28	CASSLTGLPSVRHF
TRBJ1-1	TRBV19	CASSMDPRVSEAFF
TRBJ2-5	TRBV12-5	CASGQQGADTQYF
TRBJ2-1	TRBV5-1	CASSLAGINEQFF
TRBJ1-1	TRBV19	CASSKGRTPLRGGTEAFF
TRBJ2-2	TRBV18	CASSRSGTGELFF
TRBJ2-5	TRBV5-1	CASSLTSGLEETQYF
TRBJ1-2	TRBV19	CASSPRRTGYGYTF
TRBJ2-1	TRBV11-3	CASSLAAPGEQFF
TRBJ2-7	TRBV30	CACPDREGAYEQYF
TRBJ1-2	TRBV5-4	CASSSTQLGYTF
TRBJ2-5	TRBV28	CASSLLTQETQYF
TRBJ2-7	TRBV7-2	CASSPNRGPHEQYF
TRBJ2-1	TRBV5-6	CATGTSGYNEQFF
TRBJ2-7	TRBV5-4	CASSLVSGVEQYF
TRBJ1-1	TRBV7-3	CASSKQGRDTEAFF
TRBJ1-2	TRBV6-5	CASSSTGALRYGYTF
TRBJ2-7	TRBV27	CASSFTGNYEQYF
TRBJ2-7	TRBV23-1	CARDKQEDRTYEQYF
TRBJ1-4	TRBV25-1	CASSELSDSINEKLFF
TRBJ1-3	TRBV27	CASSFPSPVIGCSGNTIYF
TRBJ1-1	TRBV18	CASSRGQGGAEAFF
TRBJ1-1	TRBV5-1	CASSKRTGTSTEAFF
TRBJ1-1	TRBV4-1	CASSPPGSRGQYGTEAFF
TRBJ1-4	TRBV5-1	CASSSSGQGANEKLFF
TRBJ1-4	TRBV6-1	CASREGALKEKLFF
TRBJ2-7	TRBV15	CATSRDYYEQYF
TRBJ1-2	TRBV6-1	CASSAGQYYGYTF
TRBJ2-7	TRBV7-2	CASRPRLAGGEGQYF
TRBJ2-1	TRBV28	CASVVGSQGPYNEQFF
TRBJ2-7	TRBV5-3	CARSLCPHEQYF
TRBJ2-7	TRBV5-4	CASSLDRGWEQYF
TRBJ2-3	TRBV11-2	CASSPRTSGRKYDTQYF
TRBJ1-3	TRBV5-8	CASSPRGRPSGNTIYF
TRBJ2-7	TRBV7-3	CASSLLAGGLNEQYF
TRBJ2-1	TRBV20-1	CSARVPNEQFF
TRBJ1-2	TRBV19	CASSIIRDYGYTF
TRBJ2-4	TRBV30	CAWSIGSGGSKNIQYF
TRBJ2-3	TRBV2	CATKTRVTDTQYF
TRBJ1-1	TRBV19	CASSRDRSNTEAFF
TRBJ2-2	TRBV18	CASSLVLLDNTGELFF
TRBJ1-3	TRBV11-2	CASSLAGVGRNTIYF
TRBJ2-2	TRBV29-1	CSVSTSGTNTGELFF
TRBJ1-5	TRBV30	CAWSPGPPGPQHF
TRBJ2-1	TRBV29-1	CSVSSRLSGHEQFF
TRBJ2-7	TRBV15	CATSSGGEISYEQYF
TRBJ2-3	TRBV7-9	CASSLARGRADTQYF
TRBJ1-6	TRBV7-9	CASSLESNSPLHF
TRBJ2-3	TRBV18	CASSPRYTDTQYF
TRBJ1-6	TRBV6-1	CATEDGLNSPLHF